The 8 T cell receptor beta chains below were found in one sample sequenced in a study of cytomegalovirus exposure and HLA in healthy donors. PCR employed 60 Vbeta and 13 Jbeta primers. Sequencing was performed with immunoSEQ multiplex PCR; in TCRdb, only in-frame clones are kept and a portion is missing. The repertoire has around 120,000 clones, 70% of them found once; the top ten carry about a tenth. Sample: PBMCs. The receptor set was obtained from a man aged 35-49 years in good health and CMV-seropositive.

This clone was counted a few times. The CDR3 bases are TGTGCCAGCAGCTTACAGGGGGCGTTTGAAGCTTTCTTT. Its protein product is CASSLQGAFEAFF. The genes are TRBV5-8 and TRBJ1-1; 9 bases fit TRBD1. In germline, CDR1 is SGHTS, CDR2 YDEGEE. After removal of 2 bases from V and 7 bases from J, the junction contained 3 bases not matched to a gene. This CDR3 contains 13 residues.

V and J are TRBV5-1 and TRBJ2-1; 11 bases fit TRBD2. The CDR3 is 16 residues long. With 0 bases clipped from V and 7 bases from J, the junction kept 6 bases outside the gene matches. Germline assignment: CDR1 SGHRS and CDR2 YFSETQ. CDR3 protein: CASSLGGTSGANEQFF. The CDR3 coding sequence is TGCGCCAGCAGCTTGGGGGGGACTAGCGGAGCTAATGAGCAGTTCTTC.

This clone was counted a few times. V gene TRBV21-1 combines with J gene TRBJ2-1; the tabulated D call, TRBD1, remains unverified against the DNA. TRBV21-1 is a listed pseudogene. CDR3 size: 17 residues. The CDR3 spells CASSKGSVGQGPDEQFF. The DNA of the CDR3 is TGTGCCAGCAGCAAAGGTTCTGTGGGACAGGGGCCGGATGAGCAGTTCTTC.

This chain links TRBV7-9 with TRBJ2-3, with 10 bases lining up with TRBD2. The length of the CDR3 is 16 residues. The junction had 5 bases not matched to a gene; V was cut back by 5 bases and J by 0 bases. CDR1 is SEHNR, CDR2 FQNEAQ, per germline (reference sequence). The chain's CDR3 is CASSGWTSGSTDTQYF. The CDR3 coding sequence is TGTGCCAGCAGCGGCTGGACTAGCGGCAGCACAGATACGCAGTATTTT.

This clone was seen only a few times. The chain combines TRBV7-8 with TRBJ2-1; 8 positions match TRBD2. Germline V gene lookup returns CDR1 SGHVS and CDR2 FQNEAQ. Trimming removed 5 bases from V and 7 bases from J; junction bases left unmatched: 13. The CDR3 has 16 residues. For the CDR3, the DNA is TGTGCCAGCAGCCGTTCGGGGCTAGCGGGCTTAAATGAGCAGTTCTTC. It translates to CASSRSGLAGLNEQFF.

The chain couples TRBV6-1 to TRBJ2-7; TRBD1 is a possible D gene (6 bases). The germline V gene encodes CDR1 MNHNS and CDR2 SASEGT. V was trimmed by 4 bases and J by 6 bases, leaving 13 bases between them. This CDR3 has 13 amino acids. CDR3 in DNA: TGTGCCAGCAGTGCAGTACAGGGTCCCGAGCAGTACGTC. It translates to CASSAVQGPEQYV.

The rearrangement joins TRBV15 to TRBJ2-1, with unresolved D. Trimming cost V 3 bases and J 6 bases, with 6 bases left between them. Germline CDR1 LNHNV, CDR2 YYDKDF (reference sequence). This CDR3 is built from 12 residues. CDR3 nucleotides: TGTGCCACCAGCAGCCCCAGCAATGAGCAGTTCTTC. This encodes CATSSPSNEQFF.

V is TRBV2 and J is TRBJ1-3, with D unresolved. This CDR3 has 14 residues. Trimming removed 1 base from V and 4 bases from J, with 8 bases in between. From germline, CDR1 is SNHLY and CDR2 FYNNEI. The DNA of the CDR3 is TGTGCCAGCAGTGAAGGGCCAATCGGAAACACCATATATTTT. Its translation is CASSEGPIGNTIYF.